This T cell receptor beta chain is from a study of cytomegalovirus exposure and HLA in healthy donors. Across the whole study: It was reported in a later analysis that the approximately 110 validation repertoires used the same platform as the approximately 690 first-cohort repertoires.

General study findings and limits: Most TCR sequences were rare, but some public TCRs occurred in many donors.

Sequencing used immunoSEQ multiplex PCR; TCRdb keeps in-frame clones, though not all of them. Here the sample spans tens of thousands of clones, 95% to 98% being singletons. This clone was counted a single time. The antigen is not known. The V gene's germline CDR1 is MNHNS and CDR2 SASEGT. V was cut by 5 bases and J by 1 base, with 14 bases left in between. The CDR3 covers 15 residues. Input material: PBMCs. The receptor comes from a man aged 18-30 years in good health and CMV-seronegative. The V and J genes are TRBV6-1 and TRBJ1-1, with D hard to call. The CDR3 sequence: CASSRRGKTNTEAFF. CDR3 sequence (DNA): TGTGCCAGCAGTCGGAGAGGGAAGACGAACACTGAAGCTTTCTTT.